Listed below are T cell receptor beta chains from one sample, sequenced in a study of beta chain features in type 1 diabetes. Profiled with immunoSEQ multiplex PCR; TCRdb holds only in-frame clones, not every one. Of 110,000 to 150,000 clones detected, 6% to 7.5% appear once; the ten largest clones hold around 1.5%. Sequencing input: central memory CD4+ T cells from blood. All receptors derive from a young woman in good health. CDR3s include the opening cysteine and the closing phenylalanine or tryptophan. The D gene is left open where the match is weak. Clone size is given for some rows only: seen once, a few or many times, or a class if the clone is expanded.

abundance | j_gene | d_gene | len | v_gene | CDR3nt | CDR3aa
few | TRBJ2-5 | - | 12 | TRBV5-6 | TGTGCCAGCAGCCTAAACCAAGAGACCCAGTACTTC | CASSLNQETQYF
many | TRBJ2-4 | TRBD1 | 15 | TRBV14 | TGTGCCAGCAGCCAACCCACAGGGGACAAAAACATTCAGTACTTC | CASSQPTGDKNIQYF
few | TRBJ1-1 | - | 13 | TRBV2 | TGTGCCAGCACCCCCTCGGGGAACACTGAAGCTTTCTTT | CASTPSGNTEAFF
few | TRBJ1-3 | - | 17 | TRBV7-2 | TGTGCCAGCAGCTTACGGCTGGACAGTCACTCTGGAAACACCATATATTTT | CASSLRLDSHSGNTIYF
- | TRBJ2-3 | - | 14 | TRBV18 | TGTGCCAGCTCTCCACAGGGAGACGCAGATACGCAGTATTTT | CASSPQGDADTQYF
few | TRBJ2-7 | TRBD1 | 14 | TRBV7-2 | TGTGCCAGCAGCTTTTGGACAGGGGAGTACGAGCAGTACTTC | CASSFWTGEYEQYF
few | TRBJ2-3 | TRBD2 | 15 | TRBV18 | TGTGCCAGCTCAACTACTAGCGGGGGCACAGATACGCAGTATTTT | CASSTTSGGTDTQYF
- | TRBJ2-7 | TRBD2 | 15 | TRBV27 | TGTGCCAGCAGTTTAAGGGCTAGCGGAGACTACGAGCAGTACTTC | CASSLRASGDYEQYF
few | TRBJ2-3 | - | 15 | TRBV5-8 | TGTGCCAGCAGCTTGGCGGGAGCCAACACAGATACGCAGTATTTT | CASSLAGANTDTQYF
- | TRBJ2-7 | - | 15 | TRBV18 | TGTGCCAGCTCACCGTTACAGGCGCCCCACTACGAGCAGTACTTC | CASSPLQAPHYEQYF
- | TRBJ2-7 | TRBD2 | 15 | TRBV9 | TGTGCCAGCAGCGTTCTAAGCGGGAGAAGGTACGAGCAGTACTTC | CASSVLSGRRYEQYF
- | TRBJ2-7 | - | 13 | TRBV4-2 | TGTGCCAGCAGCCAAGTCGGGGTAGGCGAGCAGTACTTC | CASSQVGVGEQYF
few | TRBJ2-1 | TRBD2 | 16 | TRBV7-9 | TGTGCCAGCAGCTTAACCGGGACTAGCGGGAGGGTTGAGCAGTTCTTC | CASSLTGTSGRVEQFF
few | TRBJ2-5 | - | 14 | TRBV28 | TGTGCCAGCAGTGCACTGAACTTCGGGGAGACCCAGTACTTC | CASSALNFGETQYF
few | TRBJ2-7 | - | 14 | TRBV6-5 | TGTGCCAGCAGTGCCGACTTATTGTCCTACGAGCAGTACTTC | CASSADLLSYEQYF
- | TRBJ2-7 | - | 14 | TRBV21-1 | TGTGCCAGCAGCCGAGTGGACTCATCCTACGAGCAGTACTTC | CASSRVDSSYEQYF
few | TRBJ2-7 | TRBD2 | 14 | TRBV5-4 | TGTGCCAGCAGCACGGGACTAGCGTTAGGCGAGCAGTACTTC | CASSTGLALGEQYF
few | TRBJ2-5 | - | 12 | TRBV28 | TGTGCCAGCAGGCTCAGGGAAGAGACCCAGTACTTC | CASRLREETQYF
- | TRBJ1-1 | - | 15 | TRBV7-9 | TGTGCCAGCAGTTTTGATCAGGGTAGGGGCACTGAAGCTTTCTTT | CASSFDQGRGTEAFF
- | TRBJ2-7 | TRBD2 | 16 | TRBV7-8 | TGTGCCAGCAGCTTAAACAGCGGGAGGATCCCCTACGAGCAGTACTTC | CASSLNSGRIPYEQYF
few | TRBJ1-1 | - | 13 | TRBV30 | TGTGCCTGGAGTCCCGGACTGAAAACTGAAGCTTTCTTT | CAWSPGLKTEAFF
- | TRBJ1-2 | TRBD1 | 14 | TRBV5-5 | TGTGCCAGCACCAGAGGGACAGGTGGATTTGGCTACACCTTC | CASTRGTGGFGYTF
few | TRBJ2-3 | TRBD2 | 17 | TRBV18 | TGTGCCAGCTCAGTGAACCGAAGGACTAGCGGCGCCGGTACGCAGTATTTT | CASSVNRRTSGAGTQYF
few | TRBJ1-4 | - | 14 | TRBV18 | TGTGCCAGCTCACCGGGCATGACTAATGAAAAACTGTTTTTT | CASSPGMTNEKLFF
few | TRBJ2-1 | TRBD2 | 17 | TRBV19 | TGTGCCAGTAGTACCCAGGGCGGACTAGCGGTCTACAATGAGCAGTTCTTC | CASSTQGGLAVYNEQFF
- | TRBJ1-3 | - | 11 | TRBV29-1 | TGCAGCGTTGCGTATGGAAACACCATATATTTT | CSVAYGNTIYF
few | TRBJ2-2 | - | 13 | TRBV7-2 | TGTGCCAGCACCCCCCAGGTTACCGGGGAGCTGTTTTTT | CASTPQVTGELFF
few | TRBJ2-7 | - | 16 | TRBV7-9 | TGTGCCAGCAGCCCACGGTTGGGAGAGATCTCCTACGAGCAGTACTTC | CASSPRLGEISYEQYF
- | TRBJ2-3 | TRBD2 | 15 | TRBV11-1 | TGTGCCAGCAGAAGGTTGGCGGGAGTTCTAGATACGCAGTATTTT | CASRRLAGVLDTQYF
few | TRBJ1-2 | - | 14 | TRBV5-4 | TGTGCCAGCAGCTTGGACAGAGCTAACTATGGCTACACCTTC | CASSLDRANYGYTF
few | TRBJ2-1 | - | 15 | TRBV6-6 | TGTGCCAGCAGTTATGGGAGGCTGGCCTCCGATGAGCAGTTCTTC | CASSYGRLASDEQFF
- | TRBJ1-1 | TRBD1 | 16 | TRBV7-2 | TGTGCCAGCAGCTTAGACCTGGACAGGGGCTTTACTGAAGCTTTCTTT | CASSLDLDRGFTEAFF
few | TRBJ2-3 | TRBD2 | 13 | TRBV25-1 | TGTGCCAGCCGGGGAGGGACCAGAGATACGCAGTATTTT | CASRGGTRDTQYF
- | TRBJ2-4 | TRBD2 | 16 | TRBV19 | TGTGCCAGTAGTATCCAGGGAGGGTTGGTCAAAAACATTCAGTACTTC | CASSIQGGLVKNIQYF
few | TRBJ2-4 | - | 16 | TRBV11-2 | TGTGCCAGCAGCTTAGGCAGGGTCCGAACCAAAAACATTCAGTACTTC | CASSLGRVRTKNIQYF
- | TRBJ2-1 | - | 14 | TRBV9 | TGTGCCAGCAGCGTAGGGCAGGGGTACAATGAGCAGTTCTTC | CASSVGQGYNEQFF
- | TRBJ2-2 | TRBD2 | 16 | TRBV7-8 | TGTGCCAGCAGCTCACATAGCGGGGTGAACACCGGGGAGCTGTTTTTT | CASSSHSGVNTGELFF
few | TRBJ1-5 | - | 14 | TRBV21-1 | TGTGCCAGCGGCAGACAGGACCCCAATCAGCCCCAGCATTTT | CASGRQDPNQPQHF
once | TRBJ2-7 | - | 14 | TRBV30 | TGTGCCTGGAGTCCAGAGGGGGAGAGGTACGAGCAGTACTTC | CAWSPEGERYEQYF
few | TRBJ1-2 | - | 12 | TRBV7-2 | TGTGCCAGCAGCAACGGGGACTATGGCTACACCTTC | CASSNGDYGYTF
few | TRBJ1-4 | TRBD1 | 15 | TRBV7-2 | TGTGCCAGCAGCCAACAAGGACAGGGGAATGAAAAACTGTTTTTT | CASSQQGQGNEKLFF
many | TRBJ1-4 | TRBD1 | 16 | TRBV14 | TGTGCCAGCAGCCAAGAAGGGGGCTTATACGGTGAAAAACTGTTTTTT | CASSQEGGLYGEKLFF
- | TRBJ2-3 | - | 14 | TRBV6-6 | TGTGCCAGCAGTTACGACGGGAACACAGATACGCAGTATTTT | CASSYDGNTDTQYF
few | TRBJ2-1 | TRBD2 | 16 | TRBV7-9 | TGTGCCAGCAGCTTCCTAGCGGGAGCCGCCCACAATGAGCAGTTCTTC | CASSFLAGAAHNEQFF
few | TRBJ2-1 | - | 15 | TRBV7-2 | TGTGCCAGCAGCTTCTCTCAGGGGGGATACAATGAGCAGTTCTTC | CASSFSQGGYNEQFF
few | TRBJ2-1 | - | 16 | TRBV9 | TGTGCCAGCAGCGTAGAGGCCTGGACTGGATACAATGAGCAGTTCTTC | CASSVEAWTGYNEQFF
- | TRBJ2-1 | - | 13 | TRBV11-2 | TGTGCCAGCAGCTTCGTGGGGCCAAATGAGCAGTTCTTC | CASSFVGPNEQFF
few | TRBJ2-7 | - | 15 | TRBV7-8 | TGTGCCAGCAGCTTAGCGCCAGGGAAATCCTACGAGCAGTACTTC | CASSLAPGKSYEQYF
- | TRBJ2-1 | TRBD2 | 14 | TRBV27 | TGTGCCAGCAGTACGGGACTAGCGGGACCGGAGCAGTTCTTC | CASSTGLAGPEQFF
- | TRBJ2-1 | - | 15 | TRBV6-1 | TGTGCCAGCAAGAGGGGGGACAGCCGATACAATGAGCAGTTCTTC | CASKRGDSRYNEQFF
few | TRBJ2-3 | - | 17 | TRBV7-6 | TGTGCCAGCAGTCCGAAGGGGGGGACAGGACTCACAGATACGCAGTATTTT | CASSPKGGTGLTDTQYF
- | TRBJ2-1 | TRBD2 | 15 | TRBV30 | TGTGCCTGGGGGGAAGGATCGACTAGCGGCGATGAGCAGTTCTTC | CAWGEGSTSGDEQFF
- | TRBJ1-1 | - | 15 | TRBV11-1 | TGTGCCAGCAGCTTAGGTCCAACCGGGGGCACTGAAGCTTTCTTT | CASSLGPTGGTEAFF
many | TRBJ2-1 | TRBD2 | 12 | TRBV29-1 | TGCAGCGTTGATGTTAGCGGGAGTAAGCAGTTCTTC | CSVDVSGSKQFF
many | TRBJ1-5 | TRBD1 | 14 | TRBV28 | TGTGCCAGCACCCCGGGACAGGGGCATCAGCCCCAGCATTTT | CASTPGQGHQPQHF